The clone carrying this T cell receptor (beta chain) appeared a few times. No antigen is known for it. The sample belongs to a study of response to subunit inactivated influenza vaccine. Study-wide findings and caveats: Only a handful of new T cells, the authors suggested, are recruited with each seasonal influenza vaccination.

TCRdb reprocessed the RT-PCR reads with MiXCR, giving one entry per CDR3 protein. The data hold 650,000 or so distinct CDR3 sequences, with 14% observed a single time. The length of the CDR3 is 15 residues. From germline, CDR1 is SGDLS and CDR2 YYNGEE. Trimming cost V 4 bases and J 2 bases, with 15 bases left between them. This sequence joins TRBV9 and TRBJ2-5; D remains unclear. Specimen: PBMCs from blood, collected about 14 days before vaccination. This clonotype was sampled from a man in his fifties or sixties who received an inactivated influenza vaccine. The CDR3 DNA reads as TGTGCCAGCAGCCCCCGTCCGACGGTTCAAGAGACCCAGTACTTC. It encodes CASSPRPTVQETQYF.